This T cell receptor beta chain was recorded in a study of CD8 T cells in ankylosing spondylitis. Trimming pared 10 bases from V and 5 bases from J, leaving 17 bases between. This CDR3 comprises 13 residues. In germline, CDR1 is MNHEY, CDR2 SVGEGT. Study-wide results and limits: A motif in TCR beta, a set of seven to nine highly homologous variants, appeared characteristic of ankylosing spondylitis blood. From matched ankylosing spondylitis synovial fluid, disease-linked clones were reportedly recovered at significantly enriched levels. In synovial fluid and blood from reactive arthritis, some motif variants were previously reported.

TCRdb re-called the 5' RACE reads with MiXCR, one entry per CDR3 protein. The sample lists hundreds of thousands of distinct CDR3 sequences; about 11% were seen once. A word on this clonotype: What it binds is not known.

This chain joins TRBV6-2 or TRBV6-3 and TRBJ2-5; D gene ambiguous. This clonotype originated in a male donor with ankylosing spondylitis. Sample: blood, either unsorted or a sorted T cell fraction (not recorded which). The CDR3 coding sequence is TGTGCCACCCTACGATCTTTTCGGGAGACCCAGTACTTC. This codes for CATLRSFRETQYF.